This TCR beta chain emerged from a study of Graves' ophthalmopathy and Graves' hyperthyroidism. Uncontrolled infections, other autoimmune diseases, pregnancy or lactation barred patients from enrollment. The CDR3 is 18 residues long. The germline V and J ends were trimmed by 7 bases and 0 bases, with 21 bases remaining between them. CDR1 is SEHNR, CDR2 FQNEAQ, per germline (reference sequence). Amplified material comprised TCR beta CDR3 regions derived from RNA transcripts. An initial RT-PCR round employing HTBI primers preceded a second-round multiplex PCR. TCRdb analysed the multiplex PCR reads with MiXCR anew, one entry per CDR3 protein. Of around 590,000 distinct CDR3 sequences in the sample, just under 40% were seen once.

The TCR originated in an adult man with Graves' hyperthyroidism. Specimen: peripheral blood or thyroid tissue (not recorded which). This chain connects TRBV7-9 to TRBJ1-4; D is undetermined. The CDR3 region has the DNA TGTGCCAGCACCAACCCGGGGAAGGGCGATGCAACTAATGAAAAACTGTTTTTT. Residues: CASTNPGKGDATNEKLFF.